A single sample gave rise to the 20 T cell receptor beta chains below, sequenced in a study of OX40 agonist ivuxolimab in advanced cancers. Assay used: immunoSEQ multiplex PCR; TCRdb lists only in-frame clones, some missing. The sample holds around 76,000 clones, around four fifths seen once. The sequences come from CD4+ or CD8+ T cells sorted from blood, collected in a trial of the OX40 agonist ivuxolimab. Receptors originate from an adult with an advanced solid tumor such as melanoma, head and neck, liver or kidney cancer.

The chain joins TRBV5-8 to TRBJ1-6; tentatively, D is TRBD1 (6 bases). The CDR3 is 14 residues long. Germline loops: CDR1 SGHTS, CDR2 YDEGEE. V shed 3 bases and J shed 10 bases, with 14 bases lying between them. This CDR3 reads CASSSGQTGSPLHF. CDR3 coding DNA: TGTGCCAGCAGCTCCGGGCAAACAGGGTCACCCCTCCACTTT.

The rearrangement joins TRBV18 to TRBJ1-1; D is possibly TRBD1 (5 bases). Germline CDR1 and CDR2: KGHSH and LQKENI. With 1 base removed from V and 3 bases from J, the gap between germline ends came to 15 bases. The CDR3 contains 16 residues. CDR3: CASSPRQAGGDTEAFF. Written as DNA, the CDR3 is TGTGCCAGCTCACCACGGCAGGCGGGGGGTGACACTGAAGCTTTCTTT.

V gene TRBV27 combines with J gene TRBJ1-5; D not certain. The CDR3 extends over 14 amino acids. Germline assignment: CDR1 MNHEY and CDR2 SMNVEV (reference sequence). The V end lost 7 bases, the J end lost 1 base, and 11 bases lay between the germline ends. CDR3 residues: CASTPLGSNQPQHF. The CDR3 DNA sequence: TGTGCCAGCACCCCCCTCGGGAGCAATCAGCCCCAGCATTTT.

This clone has a handful of counts. The V call is TRBV18, the J call TRBJ2-4, with 7 bases matching TRBD1. The V gene end was trimmed by 4 bases and the J gene end by 6 bases; junction bases not matched to a gene: 6. There are 14 residues in the CDR3. Looked up from germline, CDR1 is KGHSH and CDR2 is LQKENI. In nucleotides, the CDR3 is TGTGCCAGCTCACGAACAGGGGCCGGAAACATTCAGTACTTC. It is translated as CASSRTGAGNIQYF.

J is TRBJ1-5 and V is TRBV7-2; D may be TRBD1 (6 bases). The CDR3 has 15 residues. CDR1 is SGHTA, CDR2 FQGNSA, per germline. Trimming took 6 bases from V and 4 from J, leaving 16 bases between them. CDR3 sequence: CASSNVGTPNQPQHF. The DNA of the CDR3 is TGTGCCAGCAGTAATGTCGGGACACCAAATCAGCCCCAGCATTTT.

This chain uses TRBV9 with TRBJ1-2, with 8 bases matching TRBD1. Germline V CDR1 and CDR2: SGDLS, YYNGEE. There are 16 residues in the CDR3. The junction had 9 bases not matched to a gene; V was cut back by 0 bases and J by 5 bases. The CDR3 reads CASSVVGQGAYYGYTF. The CDR3 DNA reads as TGTGCCAGCAGCGTAGTGGGGCAGGGGGCATATTATGGCTACACCTTC.

The chain combines TRBV5-4 with TRBJ2-3; TRBD2 matches at 9 bases. The CDR3 has 15 amino acids. Germline loops: CDR1 SGHNT, CDR2 YYREEE (reference sequence). V lost 0 bases to trimming and J lost 6 bases; unmatched junction nucleotides: 5. The CDR3 nucleotides are TGTGCCAGCAGCTTGGCGGGGACTAGCCGGGATACGCAGTATTTT. Translation gives CASSLAGTSRDTQYF.

The chain has TRBV2 and TRBJ2-7; 9 bases are a match to TRBD1. Per the germline V gene, CDR1 is SNHLY and CDR2 is FYNNEI. CDR3 size: 14 residues. V lost 5 bases and J lost 2; bases outside the gene matches: 4. The chain's CDR3 is CASSPGQGPYEQYF. CDR3 in DNA: TGTGCCAGCAGTCCGGGACAGGGACCCTACGAGCAGTACTTC.

This chain links TRBV10-2 with TRBJ2-7, with 10 bases lining up with TRBD2. The CDR3 consists of 14 residues. Germline V gene data show CDR1 as WSHSY and CDR2 as SAAADI. Unmatched junction bases numbered 5, after V lost 4 bases and J lost 5 bases. The CDR3 DNA reads as TGCGCCAGCAGTGGGACTAGCGGTGGACACGAGCAGTACTTC. The encoded protein is CASSGTSGGHEQYF.

The rearrangement uses TRBV7-3 and TRBJ2-1, with D perhaps matching TRBD1 or TRBD2 (5 bases each). Germline values: CDR1 SGHTA, CDR2 FQGTGA. Trimming took 1 base from V and 0 from J, leaving 10 bases between them. The CDR3 is 16 residues long. CDR3 protein: CASSLMGDPSYNEQFF. The CDR3 DNA is TGTGCCAGCAGCTTAATGGGGGACCCCTCCTACAATGAGCAGTTCTTC.

This chain joins TRBV7-9 and TRBJ2-7; D call uncertain. CDR1 is SEHNR, CDR2 FQNEAQ, per germline (reference sequence). The length of the CDR3 is 14 residues. Trimming cost V 5 bases and J 3 bases, with 14 bases left between them. The CDR3 protein is CASSPSVIGYEQYF. Here the CDR3 DNA reads TGTGCCAGCAGCCCCTCGGTCATTGGCTACGAGCAGTACTTC.

This clone was recorded only once. V and J are TRBV29-1 and TRBJ2-5; D possibly corresponds to TRBD2 (6 bases). The germline gives CDR1 SQVTM, CDR2 ANQGSEA. CDR3 length: 13 residues. Trimming shortened V by 6 bases and J by 9 bases, and 20 bases separated the two germline ends. The CDR3 loop reads CSVNVGTAGAQYF. CDR3 bases: TGCAGCGTGAACGTCGGGACTGCTGGGGCCCAGTACTTC.

This clone was counted once. DNA of the CDR3: TGTGCCAGTAGTCCCTCAGACCGATACACCGGGGAGCTGTTTTTT. It yields the protein CASSPSDRYTGELFF. This sequence joins TRBV19 and TRBJ2-2, with D hard to call. Germline-derived CDR1 and CDR2 are LNHDA and SQIVND (reference sequence). Deletions cut 5 bases from V and 3 bases from J, with 13 bases between. This CDR3 is built from 15 residues.

This clone has a single count. V is TRBV5-1 and J is TRBJ2-7; no firm D call. V lost 0 bases and J 3 bases, leaving 10 bases between the germline ends. Germline CDR1 and CDR2: SGHRS and YFSETQ. The CDR3 is 14 residues long. CDR3 nucleotides: TGCGCCAGCAGCTTGGTGGTGGATGGCTACGAGCAGTACTTC. It is translated as CASSLVVDGYEQYF.

This sequence joins TRBV2 and TRBJ2-7; tentative D call: TRBD2 (6 bases). This CDR3 region has 17 residues. The germline V and J ends were trimmed by 5 bases and 4 bases, with 24 bases remaining between them. Per germline, CDR1 SNHLY and CDR2 FYNNEI. Here the CDR3 DNA reads TGTGCCAGCAGTTCTCCACCGGGACTCATCCTGACGTACGAGCAGTACTTC. It specifies CASSSPPGLILTYEQYF.

This clone was observed a few times. The genes are TRBV7-9 and TRBJ1-1; maybe TRBD1 (5 bases). Germline assignment: CDR1 SEHNR and CDR2 FQNEAQ (reference sequence). The CDR3 totals 13 residues. Trimming removed 5 bases at V and 4 bases at J, with 11 bases between. CDR3 sequence: CASSPRGGTEAFF. CDR3 nucleotides: TGTGCCAGCAGCCCCCGCGGGGGCACTGAAGCTTTCTTT.

J is TRBJ1-1 and V is TRBV2; 9 nucleotides line up with TRBD1. Germline lookup yields CDR1 SNHLY and CDR2 FYNNEI. This CDR3 is built from 14 residues. Trimming cost V 6 bases and J 1 base; bases outside gene matches: 3. CDR3 nucleotide sequence: TGTGCCAGCAGAGGACAGGGGACGAACACTGAAGCTTTCTTT. This sequence encodes CASRGQGTNTEAFF.

The chain carries TRBV11-3 and TRBJ2-1; 10 nucleotides agree with TRBD2. The CDR3 sequence is 13 residues long. The V segment lost 4 bases and the J segment 7 bases; nucleotides outside the gene matches: 1. The germline CDR1 and CDR2 sequences are SGHNT and YENEEA. The CDR3 loop is CASSSSGGNEQFF. The CDR3 DNA sequence: TGTGCCAGCAGCTCTAGCGGGGGAAATGAGCAGTTCTTC.

V and J are TRBV4-1 and TRBJ2-7; 8 nucleotides align to TRBD2. The V and J ends lost 0 bases and 2 bases, in that order; junction bases with no gene match: 12. The CDR3 length is 18 residues. Germline assignment: CDR1 MGHRA and CDR2 YSYEKL. The CDR3 sequence: CASSQEIPQGTRAYEQYF. DNA of the CDR3: TGCGCCAGCAGCCAAGAAATTCCGCAGGGGACTAGGGCCTACGAGCAGTACTTC.

V is TRBV11-2 and J is TRBJ2-5; tentatively, D is TRBD1 or TRBD2 (5 bases each). There are 13 residues in the CDR3. Germline CDR1 is SGHAT and CDR2 is FQNNGV. Trimming stripped 5 bases from V and 1 base from J, with 8 bases between. In DNA, the CDR3 is TGTGCCAGCAGCCAGGGACCCCAAGAGACCCAGTACTTC. Its translation is CASSQGPQETQYF.